This note documents a single T cell receptor (beta chain) sequence. The antigen is not known. The data were obtained in a study of T-cell memory formation after mild COVID-19. Study overall: TCR clustering was largely donor specific.

Between the trimmed V and J ends, which lost 3 bases and 5 bases, there was a span of 17 bases. The germline V gene encodes CDR1 DFQATT and CDR2 SNEGSKA (reference sequence). The CDR3 sequence is 14 residues long. From 5'RACE with constant-segment primers came TCR alpha and TCR beta cDNA libraries that carried sample barcodes and UMIs. TCRdb itself ran the 5' RACE reads through MiXCR, one entry per CDR3 protein. Here the sample spans about 290,000 distinct CDR3 sequences, roughly 18% being singletons. Overall study results and limits: That cross-reactive memory joined was suggested by some responding clones appearing in pre-infection memory. From day 15 to 85, contracting clones were balanced between CD4 and CD8, whereas later expanders leaned toward CD4+.

The chain recombines TRBV20-1 with TRBJ2-7; TRBD2 might be the D (5 bases). This TCR was recovered from a young man who had mild COVID-19 (a few samples of this study predate the infection). Cell type and time point are not known. Specimen: PBMCs or a T cell subset sorted from them (not recorded which). CDR3 residues: CSARDRRGRDEQYF. DNA for the CDR3: TGCAGTGCTAGGGACCGACGGGGAAGAGACGAGCAGTACTTC.